This T cell receptor (beta chain) was captured in a study of early T cells in non-severe SARS-CoV-2 infection. Trimming cost V 5 bases and J 5 bases; bases outside gene matches: 5. The CDR3 contains 14 residues. Germline lookup yields CDR1 SEHNR and CDR2 FQNEAQ (reference sequence). This clonotype was recorded many times. Attachment of unique molecular identifiers to individual cDNA molecules was performed. TCRdb processed the 5' RACE reads anew with MiXCR; each CDR3 protein has one entry. Among about 48,000 distinct CDR3 sequences listed, around 7.7% were seen once. V gene TRBV7-9 combines with J gene TRBJ2-2; 7 bases agree with TRBD1. The TCR originated in an adult who was a healthcare worker with PCR-confirmed SARS-CoV-2 infection or an uninfected control (not recorded which). The sequencing sample was made of whole blood. CDR3 DNA: TGTGCCAGCAGCATACAGGGGCGAACCGGGGAGCTGTTTTTT. Translated, it gives CASSIQGRTGELFF.